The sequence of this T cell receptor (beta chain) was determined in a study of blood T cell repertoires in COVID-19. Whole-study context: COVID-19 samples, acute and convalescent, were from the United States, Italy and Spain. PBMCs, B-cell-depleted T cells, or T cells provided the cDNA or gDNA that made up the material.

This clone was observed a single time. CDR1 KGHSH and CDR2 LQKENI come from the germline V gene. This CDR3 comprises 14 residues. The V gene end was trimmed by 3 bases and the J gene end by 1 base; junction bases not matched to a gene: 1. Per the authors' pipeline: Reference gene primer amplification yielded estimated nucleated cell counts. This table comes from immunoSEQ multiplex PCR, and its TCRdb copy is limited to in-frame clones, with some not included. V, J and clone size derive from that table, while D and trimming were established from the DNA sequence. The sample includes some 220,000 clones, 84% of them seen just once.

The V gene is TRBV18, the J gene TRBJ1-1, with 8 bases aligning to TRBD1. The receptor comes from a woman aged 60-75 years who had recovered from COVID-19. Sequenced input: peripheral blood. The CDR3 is CASSPGQGNTEAFF. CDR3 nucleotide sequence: TGTGCCAGCTCACCCGGACAGGGGAACACTGAAGCTTTCTTT.